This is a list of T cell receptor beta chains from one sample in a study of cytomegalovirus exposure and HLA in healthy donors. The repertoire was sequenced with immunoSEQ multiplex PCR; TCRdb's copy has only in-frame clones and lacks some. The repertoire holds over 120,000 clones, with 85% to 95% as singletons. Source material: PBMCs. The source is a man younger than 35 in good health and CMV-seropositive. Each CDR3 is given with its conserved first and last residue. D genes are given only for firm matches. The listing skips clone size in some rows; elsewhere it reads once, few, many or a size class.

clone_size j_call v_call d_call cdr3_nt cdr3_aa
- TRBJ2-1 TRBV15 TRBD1 TGTGCCACCAGCAGGGGACAGGGCAATGAGCAGTTCTTC CATSRGQGNEQFF
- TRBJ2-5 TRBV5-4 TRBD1 TGTGCCAGCAGCTTGGCCGGGACAGCCAAAGAGACCCAGTACTTC CASSLAGTAKETQYF
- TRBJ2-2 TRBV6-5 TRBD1 TGTGCCAGCAGTTCCCAGGGACAGTTTCTCGGGGAGCTGTTTTTT CASSSQGQFLGELFF
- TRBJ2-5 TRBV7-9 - TGTGCCAGCAGCTTTAACAACCAAGAGACCCAGTACTTC CASSFNNQETQYF
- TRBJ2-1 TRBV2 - TGTGCCAGCCGCAGGGATAAGGCCAATGAGCAGTTCTTC CASRRDKANEQFF
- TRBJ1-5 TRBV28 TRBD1 TGTGCCAGCAGTACCCCTTCCTGGACAGGGTTTAGTCAGCCCCAGCATTTT CASSTPSWTGFSQPQHF
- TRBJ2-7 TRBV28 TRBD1 TGTGCCAGCAGTTTTCCTTCCACCAGGGGGCACGAGCAGTACTTC CASSFPSTRGHEQYF
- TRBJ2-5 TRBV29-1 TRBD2 TGCAGCGTTGTCCTTAGCGGGAGTAAAGAGACCCAGTACTTC CSVVLSGSKETQYF
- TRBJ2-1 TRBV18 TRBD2 TGTGCCAGCTCACCACCGGAACTAGCGGTCAACAATGAGCAGTTCTTC CASSPPELAVNNEQFF
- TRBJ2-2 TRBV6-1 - TGTGCCAGCCGAGTGGACTACAACACCGGGGAGCTGTTTTTT CASRVDYNTGELFF
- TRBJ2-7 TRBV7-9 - TGTGCCAGCAGCTTAGTTCTATACGAGCAGTACTTC CASSLVLYEQYF
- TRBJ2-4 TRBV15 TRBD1 TGTGCCACCAGCAGGGGACAGGGGTTTAGGTACTTC CATSRGQGFRYF
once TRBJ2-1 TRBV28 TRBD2 TGTGCCAGCAGTTTAATAGGTAGCGGGCCTTTCTTC CASSLIGSGPFF
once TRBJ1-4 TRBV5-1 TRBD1 TGCGCCAGCAAATCGGGACAGAATAATGAAAAACTGTTTTTT CASKSGQNNEKLFF
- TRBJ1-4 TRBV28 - TGTGCCAGCAGTTTACGTGGGGAGGAAAAACTGTTTTTT CASSLRGEEKLFF
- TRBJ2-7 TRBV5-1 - TGCGCCAGCAGCTTGGGGGGACAACTCCCGGGGGAGCAGTACTTC CASSLGGQLPGEQYF
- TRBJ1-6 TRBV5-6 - TGTGCCAGCAGCTTGGGCCTCAGGGGAATGGATTCACCCCTCCACTTT CASSLGLRGMDSPLHF
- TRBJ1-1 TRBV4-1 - TGCGCCAGCAGCCATGGGAGGGGTGAAGCTTTCTTT CASSHGRGEAFF
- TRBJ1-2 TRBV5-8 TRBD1 TGTGCCAGCAGCTGGGGGACAGGGGACGGCTACACCTTC CASSWGTGDGYTF
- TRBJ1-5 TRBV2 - TGTGCCAGCAGAGAACGAGGGGGAAGGGGGCCCCAGCATTTT CASRERGGRGPQHF
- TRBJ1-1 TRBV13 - TGTGCCAGCAGCTTAGCCCCCCTCCCAGGCACTGAAGCTTTCTTT CASSLAPLPGTEAFF
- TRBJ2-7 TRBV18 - TGTGCCAGCTCACCTTCTGGGCAGGGCTACGAGCAGTACTTC CASSPSGQGYEQYF
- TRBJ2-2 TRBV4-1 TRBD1 TGCGCCAGCAGCCAAACAGGGGAGACCGGGGAGCTGTTTTTT CASSQTGETGELFF
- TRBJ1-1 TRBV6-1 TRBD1 TGTGCCAGCTGGACAGGGAACTTGAACACTGAAGCTTTCTTT CASWTGNLNTEAFF
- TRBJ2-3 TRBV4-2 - TGTGCCAGCAGCCCCGAGGGTGATACGCAGTATTTT CASSPEGDTQYF
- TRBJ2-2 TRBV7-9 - TGTGCCAGCAGCTTGAGGGACCAACAGGGAAAGGACACCGGGGAGCTGTTTTTT CASSLRDQQGKDTGELFF
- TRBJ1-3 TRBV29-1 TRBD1 TGCAGCGCCGCCCAGGGGGCCGGAAACACCATATATTTT CSAAQGAGNTIYF
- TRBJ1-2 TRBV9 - TGTGCCAGCAGCGTAGTCGGGGTGCCGTATTATGGCTACACCTTC CASSVVGVPYYGYTF